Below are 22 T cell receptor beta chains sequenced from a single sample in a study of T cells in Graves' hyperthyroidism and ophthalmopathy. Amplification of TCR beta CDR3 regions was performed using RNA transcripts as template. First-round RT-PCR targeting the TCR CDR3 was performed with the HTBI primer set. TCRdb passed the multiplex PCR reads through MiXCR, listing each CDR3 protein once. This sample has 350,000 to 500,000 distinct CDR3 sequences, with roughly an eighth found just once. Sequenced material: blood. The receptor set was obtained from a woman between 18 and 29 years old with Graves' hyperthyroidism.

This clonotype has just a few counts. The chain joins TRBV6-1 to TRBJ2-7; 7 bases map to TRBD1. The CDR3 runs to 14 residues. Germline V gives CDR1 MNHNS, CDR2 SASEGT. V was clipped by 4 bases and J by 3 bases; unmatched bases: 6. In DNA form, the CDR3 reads TGTGCCAGCAGTGGACAGGGAAAAGTCTACGAGCAGTACTTC. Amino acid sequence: CASSGQGKVYEQYF.

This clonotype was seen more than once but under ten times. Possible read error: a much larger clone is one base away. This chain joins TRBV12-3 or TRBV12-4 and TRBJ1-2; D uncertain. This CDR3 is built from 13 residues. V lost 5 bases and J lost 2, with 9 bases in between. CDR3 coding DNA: TGTGCCAGCAGTCCCTCGGGGAACTATGGCTACACCTTC. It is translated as CASSPSGNYGYTF.

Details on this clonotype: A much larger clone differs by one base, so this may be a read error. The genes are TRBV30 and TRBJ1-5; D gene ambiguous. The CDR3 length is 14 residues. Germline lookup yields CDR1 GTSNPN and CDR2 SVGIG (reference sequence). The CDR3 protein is CAWGVGSIHQPQHF. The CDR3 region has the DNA TGTGCCTGGGGTGTGGGGAGCATTCATCAGCCCCAGCATTTT.

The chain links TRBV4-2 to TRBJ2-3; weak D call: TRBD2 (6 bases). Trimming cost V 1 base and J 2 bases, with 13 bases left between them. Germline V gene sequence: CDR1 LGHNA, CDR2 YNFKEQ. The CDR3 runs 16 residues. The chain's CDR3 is CASSQAEGSSTDTQYF. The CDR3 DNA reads TGTGCCAGCAGCCAAGCGGAGGGATCTTCCACAGATACGCAGTATTTT.

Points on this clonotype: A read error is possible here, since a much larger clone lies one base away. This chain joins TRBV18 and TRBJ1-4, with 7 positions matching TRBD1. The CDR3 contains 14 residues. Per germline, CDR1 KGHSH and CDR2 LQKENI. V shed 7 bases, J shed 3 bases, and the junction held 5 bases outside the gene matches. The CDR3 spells CASCHRGPNEKLFF. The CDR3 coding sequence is TGTGCCAGCTGCCACAGGGGACCTAATGAAAAACTGTTTTTT.

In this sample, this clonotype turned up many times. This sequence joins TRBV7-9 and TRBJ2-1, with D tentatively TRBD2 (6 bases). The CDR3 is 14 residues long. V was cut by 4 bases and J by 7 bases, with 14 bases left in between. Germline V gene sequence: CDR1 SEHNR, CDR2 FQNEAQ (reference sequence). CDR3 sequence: CASSSRGGGNEQFF. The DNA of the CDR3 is TGTGCCAGCAGCTCGCGGGGCGGAGGAAATGAGCAGTTCTTC.

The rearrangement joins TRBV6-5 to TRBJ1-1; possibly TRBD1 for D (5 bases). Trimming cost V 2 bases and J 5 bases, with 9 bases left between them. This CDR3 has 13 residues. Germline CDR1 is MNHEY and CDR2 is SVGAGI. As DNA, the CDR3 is TGTGCCAGCAGTTACCGGGGGTCGACTGAAGCTTTCTTT. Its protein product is CASSYRGSTEAFF.

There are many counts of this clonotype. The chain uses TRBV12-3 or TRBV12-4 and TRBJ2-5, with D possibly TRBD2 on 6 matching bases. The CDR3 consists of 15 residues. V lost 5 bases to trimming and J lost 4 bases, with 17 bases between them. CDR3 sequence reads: CASSGWDRGVETQYF. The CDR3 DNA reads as TGTGCCAGCAGTGGCTGGGACCGCGGGGTAGAGACCCAGTACTTC.

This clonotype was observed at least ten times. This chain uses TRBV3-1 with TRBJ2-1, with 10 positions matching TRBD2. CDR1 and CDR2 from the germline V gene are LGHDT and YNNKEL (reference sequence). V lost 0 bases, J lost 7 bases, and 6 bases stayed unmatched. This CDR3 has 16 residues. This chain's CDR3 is CASSQDLLAGRNEQFF. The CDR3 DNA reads TGTGCCAGCAGCCAAGATTTACTAGCGGGAAGGAATGAGCAGTTCTTC.

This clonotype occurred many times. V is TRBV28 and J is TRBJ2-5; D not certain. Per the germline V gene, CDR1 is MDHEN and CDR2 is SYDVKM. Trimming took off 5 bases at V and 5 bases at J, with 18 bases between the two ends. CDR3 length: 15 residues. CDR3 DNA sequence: TGTGCCAGCAGTGGAACACCCGGCGCCTTCGAGACCCAGTACTTC. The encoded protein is CASSGTPGAFETQYF.

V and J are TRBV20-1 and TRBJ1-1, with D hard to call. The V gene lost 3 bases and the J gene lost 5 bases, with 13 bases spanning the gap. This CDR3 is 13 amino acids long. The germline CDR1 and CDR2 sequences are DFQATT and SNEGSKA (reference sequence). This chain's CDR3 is CSASLGISTEAFF. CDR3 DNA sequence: TGCAGTGCTAGTTTGGGGATAAGTACTGAAGCTTTCTTT.

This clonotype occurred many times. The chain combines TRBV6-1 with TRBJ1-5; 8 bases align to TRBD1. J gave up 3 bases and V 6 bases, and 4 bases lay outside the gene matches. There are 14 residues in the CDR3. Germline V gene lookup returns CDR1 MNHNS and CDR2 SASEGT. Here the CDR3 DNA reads TGTGCCAGCAGAGGACAGGGCAACAATCAGCCCCAGCATTTT. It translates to CASRGQGNNQPQHF.

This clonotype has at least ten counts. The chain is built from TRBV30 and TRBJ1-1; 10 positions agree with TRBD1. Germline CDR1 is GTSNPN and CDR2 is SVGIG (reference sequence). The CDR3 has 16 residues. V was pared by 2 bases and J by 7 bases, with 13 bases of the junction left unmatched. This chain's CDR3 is CAWSYKLGQGKVEAFF. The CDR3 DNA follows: TGTGCCTGGAGTTACAAATTGGGACAGGGGAAGGTTGAAGCTTTCTTT.

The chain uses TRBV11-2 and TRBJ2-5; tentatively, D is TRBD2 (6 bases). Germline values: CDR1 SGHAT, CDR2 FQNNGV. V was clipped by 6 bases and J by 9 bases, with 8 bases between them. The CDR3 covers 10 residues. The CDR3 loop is CASRGEAQYF. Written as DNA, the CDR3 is TGTGCCAGCAGGGGGGAGGCCCAGTACTTC. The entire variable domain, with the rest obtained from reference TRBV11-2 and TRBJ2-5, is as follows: EAGVAQSPRYKIIEKRQSVAFWCNPISGHATLYWYQQILGQGPKLLIQFQNNGVVDDSQLPKDRFSAERLKGVDSTLKIQPAKLEDSAVYLCASRGEAQYFGPGTRLLVL.

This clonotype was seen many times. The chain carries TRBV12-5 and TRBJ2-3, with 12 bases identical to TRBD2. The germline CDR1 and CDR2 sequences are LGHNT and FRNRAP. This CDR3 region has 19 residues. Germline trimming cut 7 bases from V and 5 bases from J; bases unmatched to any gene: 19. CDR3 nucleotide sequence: TGTGCTAGTGCAAACAACCAGAGACTAGCGGGAGAGGAAATAGATACGCAGTATTTT. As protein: CASANNQRLAGEEIDTQYF.

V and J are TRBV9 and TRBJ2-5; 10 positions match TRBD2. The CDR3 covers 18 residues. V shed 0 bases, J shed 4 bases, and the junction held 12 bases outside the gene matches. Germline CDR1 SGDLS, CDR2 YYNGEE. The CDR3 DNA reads TGTGCCAGCAGCGTAGGGGCTAGCGGGAGCCACCGGGGAGAGACCCAGTACTTC. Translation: CASSVGASGSHRGETQYF.

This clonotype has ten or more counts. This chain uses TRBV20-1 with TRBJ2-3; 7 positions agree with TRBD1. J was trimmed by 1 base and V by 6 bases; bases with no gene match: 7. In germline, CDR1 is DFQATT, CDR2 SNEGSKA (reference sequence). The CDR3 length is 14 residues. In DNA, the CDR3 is TGCAGTGCGAGGGACAGACTCGGCACAGATACGCAGTATTTT. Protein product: CSARDRLGTDTQYF.

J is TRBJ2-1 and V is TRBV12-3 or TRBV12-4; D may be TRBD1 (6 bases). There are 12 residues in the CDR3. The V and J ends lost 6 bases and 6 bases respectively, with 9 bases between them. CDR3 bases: TGTGCCAGCAGGCGAGGGGGCAATGAGCAGTTCTTC. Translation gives CASRRGGNEQFF.

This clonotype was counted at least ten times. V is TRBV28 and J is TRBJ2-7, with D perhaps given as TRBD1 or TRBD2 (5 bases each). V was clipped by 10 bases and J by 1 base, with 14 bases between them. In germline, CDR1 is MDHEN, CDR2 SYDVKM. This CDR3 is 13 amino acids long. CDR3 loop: CATVPGASYEQYF. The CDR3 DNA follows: TGTGCCACCGTGCCCGGGGCGTCCTACGAGCAGTACTTC.

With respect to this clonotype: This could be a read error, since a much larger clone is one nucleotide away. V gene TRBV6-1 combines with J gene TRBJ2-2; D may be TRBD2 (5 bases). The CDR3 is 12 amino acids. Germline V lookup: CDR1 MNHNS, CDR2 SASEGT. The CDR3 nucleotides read TGTGCCAGCAGGCCCCTCACCGGGGAGCTGCTTTTT. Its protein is CASRPLTGELLF.

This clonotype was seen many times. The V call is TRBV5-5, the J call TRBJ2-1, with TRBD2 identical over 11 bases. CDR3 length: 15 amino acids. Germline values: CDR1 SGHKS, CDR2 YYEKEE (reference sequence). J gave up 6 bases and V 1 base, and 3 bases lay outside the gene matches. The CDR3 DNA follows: TGTGCCAGCAGCTTGTTACTAGCGGGAGCCAATGAGCAGTTCTTC. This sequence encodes CASSLLLAGANEQFF.

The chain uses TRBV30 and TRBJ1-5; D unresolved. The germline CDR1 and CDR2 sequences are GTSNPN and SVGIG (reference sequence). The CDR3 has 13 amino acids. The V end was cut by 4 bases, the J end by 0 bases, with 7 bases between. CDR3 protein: CAWTDNSNQPQHF. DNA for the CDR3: TGTGCCTGGACAGATAATAGCAATCAGCCCCAGCATTTT.